These 14 T cell receptor beta chains were all obtained from the same sample, sequenced in a study of shared clonotypes between healthy human individuals. Terminally differentiated effector memory CD45RA+ cells were excluded by CCR7 positive selection of CD45RO-negative cells. Libraries were prepared by immunoSEQ multiplex PCR; TCRdb keeps only in-frame clonotypes and omits some of them. The table has nearly 2 million clones, about 94% seen once; the top ten hold 1.2%. The sample comprised naive CD8+ T cells sorted from blood. These receptors were collected from a man younger than 35 in good health.

The chain joins TRBV4-1 to TRBJ2-1; possibly TRBD1 for D (5 bases). Trimming removed 0 bases from V and 9 bases from J, with 15 bases in between. Germline CDR1 is MGHRA and CDR2 is YSYEKL. The CDR3 covers 15 residues. The CDR3 DNA follows: TGCGCCAGCAGCCAAGAAGGGTCAGTTCAGGGTGAGCAGTTCTTC. The encoded protein is CASSQEGSVQGEQFF.

V gene TRBV4-1 combines with J gene TRBJ2-7; D unclear. V was pared by 1 base and J by 6 bases, with 13 bases between. This CDR3 is built from 14 residues. Germline CDR1 reads MGHRA; CDR2 reads YSYEKL. DNA for the CDR3: TGCGCCAGCAGCCAAGTCGCCAGCTTTTCCGAGCAGTACTTC. This translates into CASSQVASFSEQYF.

The chain has TRBV11-2 and TRBJ2-7; tentative D call: TRBD1 (5 bases). Germline V gives CDR1 SGHAT, CDR2 FQNNGV. This CDR3 has 14 amino acids. Trimming shortened V by 2 bases and J by 2 bases, and 10 bases separated the two germline ends. CDR3: CASSLTGAAYEQYF. CDR3 nucleotides: TGTGCCAGCAGCTTAACTGGGGCGGCCTACGAGCAGTACTTC.

The chain couples TRBV4-3 to TRBJ2-3, with D possibly being TRBD2 (5 bases). The germline V gene encodes CDR1 LGHNA and CDR2 YSLEER. This CDR3 region has 18 residues. V was trimmed by 5 bases and J by 0 bases, leaving 21 bases between them. The CDR3 region is CASSIYLSGGGSTDTQYF. The CDR3 bases are TGCGCCAGCAGCATCTACCTATCAGGTGGCGGGAGCACAGATACGCAGTATTTT.

This clone appeared once. This chain links TRBV7-9 with TRBJ2-3; D is possibly TRBD2 (5 bases). The CDR3 sequence is 14 residues long. CDR1 and CDR2 from the germline V gene are SEHNR and FQNEAQ (reference sequence). V was cut by 4 bases and J by 2 bases, with 10 bases left in between. The CDR3 DNA reads as TGTGCCAGCAGCTATTCGGACTCCACAGATACGCAGTATTTT. Protein: CASSYSDSTDTQYF.

The rearrangement links TRBV4-3 to TRBJ1-2; 7 bases align to TRBD1. This CDR3 contains 15 residues. The germline gives CDR1 LGHNA, CDR2 YSLEER. V dropped 3 bases and J dropped 0; count of bases not matched to a gene: 4. The CDR3 nucleotides are TGCGCCAGCAGCCAGGGGACAGAAACTAACTATGGCTACACCTTC. It codes for CASSQGTETNYGYTF.

The V gene is TRBV6-6, the J gene TRBJ1-5, with D unclear. The V and J ends lost 8 bases and 1 base respectively, with 15 bases between them. The CDR3 runs to 15 residues. CDR1 and CDR2 from the germline V gene are MNHNY and SVGAGI (reference sequence). The CDR3 bases are TGTGCCAGCGTGAGGACCGAATTAAGCAATCAGCCCCAGCATTTT. Translating it yields CASVRTELSNQPQHF.

J is TRBJ1-1 and V is TRBV7-9; a weak D match, TRBD1 (6 bases). From germline, CDR1 is SEHNR and CDR2 FQNEAQ (reference sequence). The CDR3 is 15 residues long. V lost 2 bases, J lost 3 bases, and 13 bases lay in between. The CDR3 is CASSLSSGADTEAFF. As DNA, the CDR3 is TGTGCCAGCAGCTTATCATCGGGGGCGGACACTGAAGCTTTCTTT.

The genes are TRBV30 and TRBJ2-3; perhaps TRBD2 as D (7 bases). V lost 3 bases, J lost 5 bases, and 15 bases lay in between. This CDR3 is 14 amino acids long. Germline CDR1 is GTSNPN and CDR2 is SVGIG (reference sequence). The CDR3 here is CAWSGGAGVDTQYF. The CDR3 region has the DNA TGTGCCTGGAGCGGGGGCGCGGGGGTAGATACGCAGTATTTT.

This sequence joins TRBV7-6 and TRBJ2-2; no reliable D call. The CDR3 sequence is 15 residues long. Trimming cost V 1 base and J 5 bases, with 11 bases left between them. Germline V gene data show CDR1 as SGHVS and CDR2 as FNYEAQ. The CDR3 is CASSLVNAATGELFF. CDR3 coding DNA: TGTGCCAGCAGCTTAGTTAACGCAGCTACCGGGGAGCTGTTTTTT. Using reference TRBV7-6 and TRBJ2-2 for the parts outside the CDR3, the full variable domain is GAGVSQSPRYKVTKRGQDVALRCDPISGHVSLYWYRQALGQGPEFLTYFNYEAQQDKSGLPNDRFSAERPEGSISTLTIQRTEQRDSAMYRCASSLVNAATGELFFGEGSRLTVL.

This chain connects TRBV19 to TRBJ2-2; D remains unclear. Trimming cost V 0 bases and J 4 bases, with 6 bases left between them. This CDR3 spans 14 amino acids. Germline CDR1 LNHDA, CDR2 SQIVND (reference sequence). As DNA, the CDR3 is TGTGCCAGTAGTATAGATCTGGGCACCGGGGAGCTGTTTTTT. Amino acids: CASSIDLGTGELFF.

The CDR3 sequence is CASAGAAVPDTQHF. The DNA of the CDR3 is TGTGCCAGCGCGGGGGCAGCGGTCCCAGATACGCAGCATTTT. The genes are TRBV6-6 and TRBJ2-3; D might be TRBD1 (6 bases). The end of the DNA is better explained by TRBJ1-5, so the J call may be wrong. The CDR3 is 14 amino acids. From germline, CDR1 is MNHNY and CDR2 SVGAGI (reference sequence).

This clone was seen a single time. Other nucleotide sequences in the sample specify the same CDR3. J is TRBJ2-1 and V is TRBV9; 8 nucleotides line up with TRBD2. CDR3 length: 15 amino acids. Per germline, CDR1 SGDLS and CDR2 YYNGEE. Germline trimming cut 0 bases from V and 4 bases from J; bases unmatched to any gene: 3. The CDR3 DNA follows: TGTGCCAGCAGCGTAGACAGCGGGGGATACAATGAGCAGTTCTTC. It translates to CASSVDSGGYNEQFF.

The rearrangement uses TRBV4-1 and TRBJ2-5; a possible D gene is TRBD2 (5 bases). Per germline, CDR1 MGHRA and CDR2 YSYEKL. The length of the CDR3 is 16 residues. V was pared by 0 bases and J by 4 bases, with 15 bases between. DNA of the CDR3: TGCGCCAGCAGCCAAGACCCCCTGACGAGGGCAGAGACCCAGTACTTC. This gives the protein CASSQDPLTRAETQYF.